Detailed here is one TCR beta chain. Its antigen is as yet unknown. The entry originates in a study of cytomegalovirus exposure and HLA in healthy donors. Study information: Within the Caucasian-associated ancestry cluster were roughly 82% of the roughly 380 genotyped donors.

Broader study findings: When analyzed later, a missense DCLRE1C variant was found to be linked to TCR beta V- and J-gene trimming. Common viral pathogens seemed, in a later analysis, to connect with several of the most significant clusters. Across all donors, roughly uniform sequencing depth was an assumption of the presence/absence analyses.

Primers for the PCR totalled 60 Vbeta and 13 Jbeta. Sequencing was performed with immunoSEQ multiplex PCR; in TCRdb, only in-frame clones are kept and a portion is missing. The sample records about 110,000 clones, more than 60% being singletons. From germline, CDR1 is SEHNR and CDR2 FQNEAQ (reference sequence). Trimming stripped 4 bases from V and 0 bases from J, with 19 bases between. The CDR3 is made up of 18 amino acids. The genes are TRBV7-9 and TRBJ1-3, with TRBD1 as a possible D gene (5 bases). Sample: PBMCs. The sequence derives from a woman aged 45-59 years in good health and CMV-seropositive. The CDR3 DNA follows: TGTGCCAGCAGCTCCCGCTTCAGACAGATAGACTCTGGAAACACCATATATTTT. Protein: CASSSRFRQIDSGNTIYF.